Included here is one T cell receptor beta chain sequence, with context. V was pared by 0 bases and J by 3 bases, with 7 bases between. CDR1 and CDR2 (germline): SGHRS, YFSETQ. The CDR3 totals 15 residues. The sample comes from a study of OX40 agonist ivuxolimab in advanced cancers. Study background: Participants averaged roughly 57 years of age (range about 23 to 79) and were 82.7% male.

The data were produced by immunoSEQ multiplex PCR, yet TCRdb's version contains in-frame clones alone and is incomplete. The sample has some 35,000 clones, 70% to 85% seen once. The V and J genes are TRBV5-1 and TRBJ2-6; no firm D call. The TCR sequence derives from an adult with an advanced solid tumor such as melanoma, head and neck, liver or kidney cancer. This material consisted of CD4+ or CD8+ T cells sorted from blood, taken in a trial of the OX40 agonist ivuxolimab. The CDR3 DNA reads TGCGCCAGCAGCTTGGTGCGGTTTGGGGCCAACGTCCTGACTTTC. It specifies CASSLVRFGANVLTF.